One T cell receptor beta chain is described in this entry. The entry originates in a study of blood T cell repertoires in COVID-19. About the research overall: Sources were T cells, B-cell-depleted T cells, or PBMCs; the material itself was cDNA or gDNA.

Germline CDR1 MDHEN, CDR2 SYDVKM. The CDR3 runs 15 residues. The ends were cut back, 7 bases at V and 7 bases at J, with 19 bases in the middle. The Seattle patients joined while their infection was active and were tracked longitudinally afterward. As processed by the authors: Amplifying reference gene primers gave estimates of nucleated cell counts. Measured with immunoSEQ multiplex PCR; TCRdb has only the in-frame clones, and not every one. D and trimming were read from the DNA, whereas the V and J calls and clone size are those reported in that table. The sample has around 68,000 clones, around 85% seen once.

This chain links TRBV28 with TRBJ2-2, with D possibly TRBD2 on 5 matching bases. Sequencing input: peripheral blood. The receptor was isolated from a man aged 35-49 years with COVID-19, enrolled during active disease. The CDR3 here is CASKVSRGMVGELFF. The CDR3 coding sequence is TGTGCCAGCAAAGTTAGTCGGGGAATGGTCGGGGAGCTGTTTTTT.